The entry below gives a single T cell receptor beta chain sequence along with its context. The data are from a study of shared clonotypes between healthy human individuals. With V trimmed by 3 bases and J by 8 bases, 4 bases remained unmatched. Germline V gene sequence: CDR1 SQVTM, CDR2 ANQGSEA. The CDR3 sequence is 13 residues long. In the original workflow: Junction-only sequences without quality scores came from ImmunoSEQ, so filtering differed. Sequencing was performed with immunoSEQ multiplex PCR; in TCRdb, only in-frame clones are kept and a portion is missing. The V and J calls and clone size come from that table; D and trimming were worked out from the DNA. This sample carries hundreds of thousands of clones, roughly 95% of them seen once, and the ten largest clones take over 0.09%. In the naive CD8 group, cells lacked CD45RO and were positively selected for CCR7, so terminally differentiated effector memory CD45RA+ cells were left out.

This TCR was recovered from a woman aged 30 to 39 in good health. The material sequenced was naive CD8+ T cells sorted from blood. The chain employs TRBV29-1 and TRBJ1-4; 9 nucleotides match TRBD1. The DNA for the CDR3 is TGCAGCGTTGAGGGGACAGGGTACGAAAAACTGTTTTTT. Translation gives CSVEGTGYEKLFF. The whole variable domain, remainder taken from reference TRBV29-1 and TRBJ1-4, is SAVISQKPSRDICQRGTSLTIQCQVDSQVTMMFWYRQQPGQSLTLIATANQGSEATYESGFVIDKFPISRPNLTFSTLTVSNMSPEDSSIYLCSVEGTGYEKLFFGSGTQLSVL.